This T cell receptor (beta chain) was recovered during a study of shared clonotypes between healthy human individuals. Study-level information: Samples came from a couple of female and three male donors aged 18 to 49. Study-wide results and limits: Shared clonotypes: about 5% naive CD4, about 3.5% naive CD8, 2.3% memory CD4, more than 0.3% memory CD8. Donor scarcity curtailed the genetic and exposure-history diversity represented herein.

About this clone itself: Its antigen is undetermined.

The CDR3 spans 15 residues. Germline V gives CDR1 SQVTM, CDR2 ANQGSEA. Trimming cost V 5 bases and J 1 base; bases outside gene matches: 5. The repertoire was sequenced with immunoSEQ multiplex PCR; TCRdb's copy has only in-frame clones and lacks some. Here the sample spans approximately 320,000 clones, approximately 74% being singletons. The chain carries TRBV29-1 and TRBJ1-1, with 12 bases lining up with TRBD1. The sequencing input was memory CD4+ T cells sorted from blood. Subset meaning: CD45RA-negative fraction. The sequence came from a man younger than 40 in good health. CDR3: CSVPGTGGRNTEAFF. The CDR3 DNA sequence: TGCAGCGTTCCCGGGACAGGGGGCCGGAACACTGAAGCTTTCTTT.